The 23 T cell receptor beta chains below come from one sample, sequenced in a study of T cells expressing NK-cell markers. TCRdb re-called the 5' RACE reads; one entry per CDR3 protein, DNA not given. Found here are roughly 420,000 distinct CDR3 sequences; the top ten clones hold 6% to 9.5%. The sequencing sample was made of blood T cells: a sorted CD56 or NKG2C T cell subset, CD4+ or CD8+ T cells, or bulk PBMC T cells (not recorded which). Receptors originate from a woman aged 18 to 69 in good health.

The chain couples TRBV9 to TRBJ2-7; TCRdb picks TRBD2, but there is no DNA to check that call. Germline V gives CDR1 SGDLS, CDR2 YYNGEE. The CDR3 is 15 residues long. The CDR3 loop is CASSVEGGPAYEQYF. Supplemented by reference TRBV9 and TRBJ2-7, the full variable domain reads DSGVTQTPKHLITATGQRVTLRCSPRSGDLSVYWYQQSLDQGLQFLIQYYNGEERAKGNILERFSAQQFPDLHSELNLSSLELGDSALYFCASSVEGGPAYEQYFGPGTRLTVT.

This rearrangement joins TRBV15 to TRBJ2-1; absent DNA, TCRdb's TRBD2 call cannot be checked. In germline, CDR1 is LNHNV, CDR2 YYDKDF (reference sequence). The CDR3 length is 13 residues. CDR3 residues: CATSLAAQTGEFF.

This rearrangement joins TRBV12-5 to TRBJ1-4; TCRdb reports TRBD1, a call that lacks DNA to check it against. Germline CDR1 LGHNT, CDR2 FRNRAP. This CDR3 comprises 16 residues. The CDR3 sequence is CASGPSERGLGEKLFF. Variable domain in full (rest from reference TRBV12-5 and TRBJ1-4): DARVTQTPRHKVTEMGQEVTMRCQPILGHNTVFWYRQTMMQGLELLAYFRNRAPLDDSGMPKDRFSAEMPDATLATLKIQPSEPRDSAVYFCASGPSERGLGEKLFFGSGTQLSVL.

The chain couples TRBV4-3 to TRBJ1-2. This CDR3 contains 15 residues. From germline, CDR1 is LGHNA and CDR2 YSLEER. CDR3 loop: CASSPDRSPFYGYTF.

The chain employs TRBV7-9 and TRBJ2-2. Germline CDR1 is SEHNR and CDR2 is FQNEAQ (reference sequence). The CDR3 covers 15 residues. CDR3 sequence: CASSPGYINTGELFF.

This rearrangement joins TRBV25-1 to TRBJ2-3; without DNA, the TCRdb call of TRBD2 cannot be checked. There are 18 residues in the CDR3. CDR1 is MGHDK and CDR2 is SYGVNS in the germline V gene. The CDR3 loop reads CASSEYPGGTSGTDTQYF.

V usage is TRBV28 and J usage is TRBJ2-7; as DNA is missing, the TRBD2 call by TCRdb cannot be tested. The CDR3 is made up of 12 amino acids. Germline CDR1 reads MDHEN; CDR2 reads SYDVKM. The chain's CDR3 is CARETRWYEQYF.

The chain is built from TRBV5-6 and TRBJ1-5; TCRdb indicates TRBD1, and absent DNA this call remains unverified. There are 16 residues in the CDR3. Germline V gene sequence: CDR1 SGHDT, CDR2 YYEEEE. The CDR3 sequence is CASSREGLGLNQPQHF. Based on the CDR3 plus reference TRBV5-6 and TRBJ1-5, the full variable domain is DAGVTQSPTHLIKTRGQQVTLRCSPKSGHDTVSWYQQALGQGPQFIFQYYEEEERQRGNFPDRFSGHQFPNYSSELNVNALLLGDSALYLCASSREGLGLNQPQHFGDGTRLSIL.

The CDR3 is CASSYGPGPVSPLHF. This chain uses TRBV7-3 with TRBJ1-6. The CDR3 runs to 15 residues. Germline V gene data show CDR1 as SGHTA and CDR2 as FQGTGA. The full variable domain, with the rest looked up from reference TRBV7-3 and TRBJ1-6, is GAGVSQTPSNKVTEKGKYVELRCDPISGHTALYWYRQSLGQGPEFLIYFQGTGAADDSGLPNDRFFAVRPEGSVSTLKIQRTERGDSAVYLCASSYGPGPVSPLHFGNGTRLTVT.

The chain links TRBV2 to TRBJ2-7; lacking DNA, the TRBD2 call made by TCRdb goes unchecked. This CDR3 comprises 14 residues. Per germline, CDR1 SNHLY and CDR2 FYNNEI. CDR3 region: CASSAGLAGVEQYF. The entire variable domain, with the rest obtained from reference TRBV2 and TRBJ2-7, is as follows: EPEVTQTPSHQVTQMGQEVILRCVPISNHLYFYWYRQILGQKVEFLVSFYNNEISEKSEIFDDQFSVERPDGSNFTLKIRSTKLEDSAMYFCASSAGLAGVEQYFGPGTRLTVT.

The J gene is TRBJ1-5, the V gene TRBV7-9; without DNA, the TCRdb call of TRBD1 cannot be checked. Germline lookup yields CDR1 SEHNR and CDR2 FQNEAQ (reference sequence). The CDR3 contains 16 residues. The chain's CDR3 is CASSEGTGTGNQPQHF. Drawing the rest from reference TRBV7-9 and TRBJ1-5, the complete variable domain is DTGVSQNPRHKITKRGQNVTFRCDPISEHNRLYWYRQTLGQGPEFLTYFQNEAQLEKSRLLSDRFSAERPKGSFSTLEIQRTEQGDSAMYLCASSEGTGTGNQPQHFGDGTRLSIL.

The chain's CDR3 is CASSPTGTSVLEGDTQYF. The chain recombines TRBV11-2 with TRBJ2-3; TCRdb's D call, TRBD2, is unchecked because there is no DNA. CDR1 SGHAT and CDR2 FQNNGV come from the germline V gene. This CDR3 has 18 amino acids.

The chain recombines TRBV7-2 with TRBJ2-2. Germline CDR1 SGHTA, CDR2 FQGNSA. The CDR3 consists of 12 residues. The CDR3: CASSLDTPGLFF.

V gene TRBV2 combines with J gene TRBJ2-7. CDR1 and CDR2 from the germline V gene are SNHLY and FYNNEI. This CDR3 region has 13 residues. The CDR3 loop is CASYTTDSYEQYF. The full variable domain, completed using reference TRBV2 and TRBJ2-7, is EPEVTQTPSHQVTQMGQEVILRCVPISNHLYFYWYRQILGQKVEFLVSFYNNEISEKSEIFDDQFSVERPDGSNFTLKIRSTKLEDSAMYFCASYTTDSYEQYFGPGTRLTVT.

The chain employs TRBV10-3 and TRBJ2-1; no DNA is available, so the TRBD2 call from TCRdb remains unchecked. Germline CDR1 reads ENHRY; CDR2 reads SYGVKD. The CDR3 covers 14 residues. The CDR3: CAISESSGGNEQFF.

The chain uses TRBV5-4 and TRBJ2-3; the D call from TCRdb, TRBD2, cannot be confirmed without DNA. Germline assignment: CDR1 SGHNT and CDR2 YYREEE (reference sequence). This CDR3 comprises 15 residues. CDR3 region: CASSLALEGMDTQYF. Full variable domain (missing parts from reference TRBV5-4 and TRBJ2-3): ETGVTQSPTHLIKTRGQQVTLRCSSQSGHNTVSWYQQALGQGPQFIFQYYREEENGRGNFPPRFSGLQFPNYSSELNVNALELDDSALYLCASSLALEGMDTQYFGPGTRLTVL.

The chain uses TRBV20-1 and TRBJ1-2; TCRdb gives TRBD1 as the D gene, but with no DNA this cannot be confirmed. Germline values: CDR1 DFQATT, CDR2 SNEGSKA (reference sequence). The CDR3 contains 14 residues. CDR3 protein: CSAPGTGLFYGYTF.

This CDR3 is CASTFGPTSRTYEQYF. The J gene is TRBJ2-7, the V gene TRBV6-2 or TRBV6-3; TCRdb lists TRBD2, though no DNA is available to test this call. This CDR3 contains 16 residues. Germline V gives CDR1 MNHEY, CDR2 SVGEGT.

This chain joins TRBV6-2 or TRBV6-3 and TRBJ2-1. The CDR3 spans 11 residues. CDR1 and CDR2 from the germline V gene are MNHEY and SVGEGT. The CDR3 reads CASSYNVEQFF.

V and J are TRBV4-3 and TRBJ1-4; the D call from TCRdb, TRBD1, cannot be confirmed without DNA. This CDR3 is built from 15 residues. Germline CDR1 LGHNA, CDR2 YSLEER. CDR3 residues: CASSQGGFSNEKLFF.

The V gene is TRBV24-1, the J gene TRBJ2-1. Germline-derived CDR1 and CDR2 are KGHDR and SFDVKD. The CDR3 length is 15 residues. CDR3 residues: CATSLHGSSYNEQFF.

CDR3: CASTRGRGRTQETQYF. This chain uses TRBV6-1 with TRBJ2-5; TCRdb picks TRBD2, but there is no DNA to check that call. Germline V gives CDR1 MNHNS, CDR2 SASEGT. This CDR3 region has 16 residues.

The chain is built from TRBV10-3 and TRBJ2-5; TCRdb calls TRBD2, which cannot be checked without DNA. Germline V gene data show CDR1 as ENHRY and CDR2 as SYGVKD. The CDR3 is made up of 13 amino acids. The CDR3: CAISLAGQETQYF.